This entry describes one TCR beta chain. Antigen specificity is unknown. Researchers ran immunoSEQ v3.0 at survey level. Produced via immunoSEQ multiplex PCR; TCRdb's table is partial and in-frame only. The data hold 15,000 to 20,000 clones, with approximately 90% observed a single time. The source of the sample is a study of long-term antiretroviral therapy in people with HIV. Points from the study as a whole: CDR3 lengths in HIV samples spanned a narrower range than controls. Clones showing expansion before ART dominated the repertoire at all time points.

The CDR3 consists of 15 residues. Germline CDR1 is SGHDN and CDR2 is FVKESK. The ends were cut back, 1 base at V and 6 bases at J, with 13 bases in the middle. The clonotype comes from a man aged 50 or older with HIV. The chain employs TRBV14 and TRBJ2-1, with D unresolved. Sequencing used unsorted PBMCs, obtained 4.2 years after starting antiretroviral therapy. CDR3 nucleotide sequence: TGTGCCAGCAGCCAAGGCGGATCGTTTGCCAATGAGCAGTTCTTC. This gives the protein CASSQGGSFANEQFF.